This entry lists 29 T cell receptor beta chains sequenced from one sample in a study of T cell responses to AZD1222 COVID-19 vaccine. Clones were read by immunoSEQ multiplex PCR, and TCRdb kept only the in-frame ones, dropping some. The sample records under 100,000 clones, 90% to 95% being singletons. The specimen comprised peripheral blood, sampled on day 0 of AZD1222 vaccination. The receptor source for this set is an adult in good health.

This chain uses TRBV9 with TRBJ1-4, with 9 bases matching TRBD1. Germline V CDR1 and CDR2: SGDLS, YYNGEE. This CDR3 is built from 15 residues. J was trimmed by 7 bases and V by 4 bases; bases with no gene match: 8. In DNA, the CDR3 is TGTGCCAGCAGCAGAGAGGGACAGGGAGGTGAAAAACTGTTTTTT. It is translated as CASSREGQGGEKLFF.

The CDR3, as DNA: TGTGCCAGCAGCGTAGCCGAGAACTCTGGAAACACCATATATTTT. Amino acids: CASSVAENSGNTIYF. V usage is TRBV9 and J usage is TRBJ1-3; no clear D. Germline assignment: CDR1 SGDLS and CDR2 YYNGEE. The CDR3 runs 15 residues. V dropped 0 bases and J dropped 0 bases, with 7 bases sitting between them.

V usage is TRBV5-1 and J usage is TRBJ1-1; tentatively, D is TRBD1 (5 bases). This CDR3 is 15 amino acids long. CDR1 SGHRS and CDR2 YFSETQ come from the germline V gene. Trimming left V 0 bases short and J 3 bases short, with 12 bases between. CDR3 amino acids: CASSLVLGVDTEAFF. The CDR3 DNA follows: TGCGCCAGCAGCTTGGTATTGGGGGTGGACACTGAAGCTTTCTTT.

The V and J genes are TRBV5-4 and TRBJ2-3; 9 bases map to TRBD1. The germline gives CDR1 SGHNT, CDR2 YYREEE (reference sequence). The ends lost 3 bases at V and 3 bases at J; junction bases unmatched: 8. The length of the CDR3 is 16 residues. In DNA, the CDR3 is TGTGCCAGCAGCTACCTGACAGGGGGTTATACAGATACGCAGTATTTT. Translated, it gives CASSYLTGGYTDTQYF.

The sample holds a few counts of this clone. The J gene is TRBJ2-3, the V gene TRBV20-1, with unresolved D. The CDR3 contains 10 residues. The ends were cut back, 3 bases at V and 6 bases at J, with 4 bases in the middle. Germline V gene data show CDR1 as DFQATT and CDR2 as SNEGSKA (reference sequence). The CDR3 is CSASSDTQYF. DNA for the CDR3: TGCAGTGCTAGTTCTGATACGCAGTATTTT.

The chain carries TRBV6-5 and TRBJ1-2; no clear D. The V end was cut by 0 bases, the J end by 8 bases, with 10 bases between. CDR3 length: 13 amino acids. Per germline, CDR1 MNHEY and CDR2 SVGAGI. CDR3 bases: TGTGCCAGCAGTTACTCCTATATCCAAGGCTACACCTTC. Its translation is CASSYSYIQGYTF.

The chain couples TRBV9 to TRBJ1-3; the match to TRBD1 covers 7 bases. From germline, CDR1 is SGDLS and CDR2 YYNGEE. CDR3 size: 17 residues. V lost 4 bases to trimming and J lost 2 bases; unmatched junction nucleotides: 12. The CDR3 DNA is TGTGCCAGCAGCAAATTCACCGCCGGGACAGCTGGAAACACCATATATTTT. As protein: CASSKFTAGTAGNTIYF.

The chain uses TRBV11-2 and TRBJ2-7; 8 bases agree with TRBD2. Germline V gene data show CDR1 as SGHAT and CDR2 as FQNNGV. This CDR3 is 17 amino acids long. Trimming cost V 2 bases and J 0 bases; bases outside gene matches: 9. CDR3 DNA sequence: TGTGCCAGCAGCTTAAGCGGGAGCGGGGCTTCCTCCTACGAGCAGTACTTC. The encoded protein is CASSLSGSGASSYEQYF.

The chain employs TRBV28 and TRBJ2-1, with 8 bases matching TRBD1. Trimming removed 6 bases from V and 0 bases from J; junction bases left unmatched: 10. CDR1 is MDHEN and CDR2 is SYDVKM in the germline V gene. This CDR3 has 17 residues. CDR3 in amino acids: CASRQGQGLSSYNEQFF. The CDR3 DNA follows: TGTGCCAGCAGGCAAGGACAGGGACTTAGCTCCTACAATGAGCAGTTCTTC. The full variable domain, its missing parts supplied by reference TRBV28 and TRBJ2-1, is DVKVTQSSRYLVKRTGEKVFLECVQDMDHENMFWYRQDPGLGLRLIYFSYDVKMKEKGDIPEGYSVSREKKERFSLILESASTNQTSMYLCASRQGQGLSSYNEQFFGPGTRLTVL.

CDR3 bases: TGCGCCAGCAGCCCCGGGACTAGCCGTACCGGGGAGCTGTTTTTT. As protein: CASSPGTSRTGELFF. This chain links TRBV5-1 with TRBJ2-2, with TRBD2 matching 9 bases. V was clipped by 4 bases and J by 5 bases; unmatched bases: 6. Germline V gene lookup returns CDR1 SGHRS and CDR2 YFSETQ. This CDR3 has 15 residues.

The genes are TRBV6-2 or TRBV6-3 and TRBJ1-5, with D possibly TRBD1 on 5 matching bases. Germline lookup yields CDR1 MNHEY and CDR2 SVGEGT. V lost 5 bases, J lost 2 bases, and 16 bases lay in between. This CDR3 is built from 16 residues. CDR3: CASSGRQLLGNQPQHF. The CDR3 bases are TGTGCCAGCAGTGGACGACAGCTTCTGGGCAATCAGCCCCAGCATTTT.

V gene TRBV7-3 combines with J gene TRBJ2-7; perhaps D is TRBD1 or TRBD2 (6 bases each). The CDR3 has 13 residues. Deletions cut 5 bases from V and 6 bases from J, with 14 bases between. Germline V gene data show CDR1 as SGHTA and CDR2 as FQGTGA. The CDR3 DNA follows: TGTGCCAGCAGCCCCCGAGGGGGAGGCGAGCAGTACTTC. Translating gives CASSPRGGGEQYF. The complete variable domain, with remaining parts taken from reference TRBV7-3 and TRBJ2-7, reads GAGVSQTPSNKVTEKGKYVELRCDPISGHTALYWYRQSLGQGPEFLIYFQGTGAADDSGLPNDRFFAVRPEGSVSTLKIQRTERGDSAVYLCASSPRGGGEQYFGPGTRLTVT.

This chain connects TRBV18 to TRBJ1-3; a weak D match, TRBD1 (5 bases). Germline values: CDR1 KGHSH, CDR2 LQKENI. CDR3 length equals 16 residues. V lost 3 bases and J 0 bases, leaving 12 bases between the germline ends. The CDR3 is CASSPPGGYSGNTIYF. CDR3 bases: TGTGCCAGCTCACCTCCCGGGGGGTACTCTGGAAACACCATATATTTT.

The chain recombines TRBV11-2 with TRBJ2-7, with D tentatively TRBD1 (6 bases). The V and J ends lost 2 bases and 2 bases respectively, with 7 bases between them. The CDR3 is 13 amino acids. In germline, CDR1 is SGHAT, CDR2 FQNNGV. This CDR3 is CASSLKGAYEQYF. CDR3 coding DNA: TGTGCCAGCAGCTTAAAGGGGGCCTACGAGCAGTACTTC.

This clone was detected once. The gene calls are TRBV7-8 and TRBJ1-5; TRBD1 aligns across 9 bases. From germline, CDR1 is SGHVS and CDR2 FQNEAQ. CDR3 length: 15 amino acids. The trim removed 4 bases at V and 5 bases at J, leaving 6 bases unmatched. The CDR3 DNA follows: TGTGCCAGCAGCTCGTGGACAGGGGACTATCAGCCCCAGCATTTT. Residues: CASSSWTGDYQPQHF.

This chain joins TRBV5-1 and TRBJ2-7, with a tentative D call TRBD1 (6 bases). Germline loops: CDR1 SGHRS, CDR2 YFSETQ. CDR3 size: 15 residues. V lost 4 bases and J 7 bases, leaving 21 bases between the germline ends. CDR3 loop: CASSKLGTRGGEQYF. The CDR3 coding sequence is TGCGCCAGCAGCAAACTCGGGACCAGGGGCGGGGAGCAGTACTTC.

This clone is a singleton in its sample. The chain uses TRBV19 and TRBJ1-2, with no clear D. The CDR3 is 13 residues long. V was cut by 3 bases and J by 3 bases, with 8 bases left in between. Germline CDR1 LNHDA, CDR2 SQIVND (reference sequence). The CDR3 DNA follows: TGTGCCAGTAGTATCGAGCGGTACTATGGCTACACCTTC. This gives the protein CASSIERYYGYTF.

This sequence joins TRBV5-1 and TRBJ1-1; D remains ambiguous. Trimming took 2 bases from V and 0 from J, leaving 11 bases between them. CDR1 and CDR2 (germline): SGHRS, YFSETQ. CDR3 length equals 15 residues. The CDR3 is CASSFSGVMNTEAFF. CDR3 DNA sequence: TGCGCCAGCAGCTTTAGTGGGGTTATGAACACTGAAGCTTTCTTT.

The chain links TRBV10-3 to TRBJ2-5; D not resolved. Looked up from germline, CDR1 is ENHRY and CDR2 is SYGVKD. Between the trimmed V and J ends, which lost 10 bases and 4 bases, there was a span of 13 bases. This CDR3 has 12 amino acids. CDR3 region: CATAPSRETQYF. CDR3 bases: TGTGCCACCGCACCGTCGAGAGAGACCCAGTACTTC.

This chain joins TRBV27 and TRBJ1-2, with TRBD1 as a possible D gene (6 bases). This CDR3 contains 15 residues. In germline, CDR1 is MNHEY, CDR2 SMNVEV (reference sequence). The ends were cut back, 5 bases at V and 5 bases at J, with 18 bases in the middle. CDR3 sequence: CASSRGGATLYGYTF. The CDR3 DNA reads TGTGCCAGCAGTCGGGGGGGCGCCACCCTATATGGCTACACCTTC.

The table lists this clone with a count of one. CDR3 residues: CATSRDLGGVGSGINEKLFF. CDR3 in DNA: TGTGCCACCAGCAGAGATCTAGGTGGGGTAGGGTCAGGAATTAATGAAAAACTGTTTTTT. The chain uses TRBV15 and TRBJ1-4; D gene unclear. The CDR3 contains 20 residues. The germline V gene encodes CDR1 LNHNV and CDR2 YYDKDF (reference sequence). V gave up 0 bases and J gave up 4 bases, with 24 bases separating them.

The chain uses TRBV2 and TRBJ2-7; 8 nucleotides agree with TRBD1. The V gene end was trimmed by 7 bases and the J gene end by 1 base; junction bases not matched to a gene: 3. The length of the CDR3 is 13 residues. CDR1 is SNHLY, CDR2 FYNNEI, per germline. The CDR3 region has the DNA TGTGCCAGCATCGGGACAGGTTCCTACGAGCAGTACTTC. Translation gives CASIGTGSYEQYF. The variable domain in full, completed from reference TRBV2 and TRBJ2-7, reads EPEVTQTPSHQVTQMGQEVILRCVPISNHLYFYWYRQILGQKVEFLVSFYNNEISEKSEIFDDQFSVERPDGSNFTLKIRSTKLEDSAMYFCASIGTGSYEQYFGPGTRLTVT.

The J gene is TRBJ1-5, the V gene TRBV28; weak D call: TRBD1 (5 bases). The CDR3 contains 17 residues. The V end was cut by 3 bases, the J end by 1 base, with 16 bases between. Germline V gene data show CDR1 as MDHEN and CDR2 as SYDVKM. The CDR3 DNA reads as TGTGCCAGCAGTTTTGGGGCGCAGGCCTGGAGCAATCAGCCCCAGCATTTT. Amino acids: CASSFGAQAWSNQPQHF.

The CDR3 is CASKTGADQPQHF. CDR3 DNA sequence: TGTGCCAGTAAGACAGGGGCAGATCAGCCCCAGCATTTT. The V and J genes are TRBV19 and TRBJ1-5; 8 bases are a match to TRBD1. CDR3 size: 13 residues. The V segment lost 7 bases and the J segment 5 bases; nucleotides outside the gene matches: 4. CDR1 and CDR2 (germline): LNHDA, SQIVND (reference sequence). Full variable domain (outside the CDR3, taken from reference TRBV19 and TRBJ1-5): DGGITQSPKYLFRKEGQNVTLSCEQNLNHDAMYWYRQDPGQGLRLIYYSQIVNDFQKGDIAEGYSVSREKKESFPLTVTSAQKNPTAFYLCASKTGADQPQHFGDGTRLSIL.

This chain links TRBV14 with TRBJ2-2; tentative D call: TRBD2 (5 bases). Germline CDR1 reads SGHDN; CDR2 reads FVKESK. Trimming stripped 8 bases from V and 4 bases from J, with 17 bases between. The CDR3 sequence is 15 residues long. The CDR3 is CASAPRRLGTGELFF. The CDR3 DNA reads TGTGCCAGCGCTCCCCGGAGGTTGGGCACCGGGGAGCTGTTTTTT. The full variable domain, with the rest looked up from reference TRBV14 and TRBJ2-2, is EAGVTQFPSHSVIEKGQTVTLRCDPISGHDNLYWYRRVMGKEIKFLLHFVKESKQDESGMPNNRFLAERTGGTYSTLKVQPAELEDSGVYFCASAPRRLGTGELFFGEGSRLTVL.

The J gene is TRBJ1-5, the V gene TRBV19; TRBD1 is a possible D gene (5 bases). Germline V lookup: CDR1 LNHDA, CDR2 SQIVND (reference sequence). Trimming took off 7 bases at V and 1 base at J, with 14 bases between the two ends. This CDR3 has 15 amino acids. In nucleotides, the CDR3 is TGTGCCAGTACGGCCCCAGGGTGGAGCAATCAGCCCCAGCATTTT. Its translation: CASTAPGWSNQPQHF.

The rearrangement links TRBV3-1 (or the pseudogene TRBV3-2) to TRBJ2-1; D is perhaps TRBD1 or TRBD2 (5 bases each). Germline V gene sequence: CDR1 LGHDT, CDR2 YNNKEL (reference sequence). V dropped 2 bases and J dropped 6 bases, with 14 bases sitting between them. The CDR3 consists of 15 residues. CDR3 coding DNA: TGTGCCAGCAGCCAATCTCCGGGACCGACCAATGAGCAGTTCTTC. Its translation: CASSQSPGPTNEQFF.

The chain recombines TRBV29-1 with TRBJ2-1; 12 bases match TRBD2. CDR3 size: 16 residues. Germline trimming cut 6 bases from V and 5 bases from J; bases unmatched to any gene: 11. The V gene's germline CDR1 is SQVTM and CDR2 ANQGSEA. CDR3: CSVPSSGGVINNEQFF. The CDR3, as DNA: TGCAGCGTCCCTTCTAGCGGGGGGGTAATCAACAATGAGCAGTTCTTC.

The V and J genes are TRBV29-1 and TRBJ1-4, with no clear D. The CDR3 spans 13 residues. Germline V gene lookup returns CDR1 SQVTM and CDR2 ANQGSEA. Trimming took off 6 bases at V and 7 bases at J, with 15 bases between the two ends. The CDR3 spells CSVAPSWGEKLFF. The CDR3 nucleotides are TGCAGCGTGGCCCCCTCCTGGGGTGAAAAACTGTTTTTT. Variable domain in full (rest from reference TRBV29-1 and TRBJ1-4): SAVISQKPSRDICQRGTSLTIQCQVDSQVTMMFWYRQQPGQSLTLIATANQGSEATYESGFVIDKFPISRPNLTFSTLTVSNMSPEDSSIYLCSVAPSWGEKLFFGSGTQLSVL.